The following is a T cell receptor beta chain sequence with its context. The target antigen is unknown. The PCR contained 60 Vbeta and 13 Jbeta primers. Sequenced by immunoSEQ multiplex PCR; TCRdb stores in-frame clones only, minus some. The sample yields 50,000 to 70,000 clones, about 83% seen once. This sample was taken from a study of cytomegalovirus exposure and HLA in healthy donors. Study-level results: Researchers reported in a later analysis that common viral pathogens appeared linked to several top clusters. Overall, approximately 150 TCR beta chains were annotated as cytomegalovirus-associated. An analysis done earlier found most TCR beta V segments productive about 87% or about 30% of the time.

Nominally healthy donors were sampled, though unrecorded immune exposures were likely. The V gene end was trimmed by 2 bases and the J gene end by 2 bases; junction bases not matched to a gene: 3. The length of the CDR3 is 16 residues. Germline CDR1 is MNHNS and CDR2 is SASEGT. The TCR sequence derives from a human donor in good health. V and J are TRBV6-1 and TRBJ2-1; 10 bases line up with TRBD2. The sample taken for sequencing was PBMCs. CDR3 DNA: TGTGCCAGCAGTGAAAGGCTAGCGGGGGCCTACAATGAGCAGTTCTTC. It is translated as CASSERLAGAYNEQFF.